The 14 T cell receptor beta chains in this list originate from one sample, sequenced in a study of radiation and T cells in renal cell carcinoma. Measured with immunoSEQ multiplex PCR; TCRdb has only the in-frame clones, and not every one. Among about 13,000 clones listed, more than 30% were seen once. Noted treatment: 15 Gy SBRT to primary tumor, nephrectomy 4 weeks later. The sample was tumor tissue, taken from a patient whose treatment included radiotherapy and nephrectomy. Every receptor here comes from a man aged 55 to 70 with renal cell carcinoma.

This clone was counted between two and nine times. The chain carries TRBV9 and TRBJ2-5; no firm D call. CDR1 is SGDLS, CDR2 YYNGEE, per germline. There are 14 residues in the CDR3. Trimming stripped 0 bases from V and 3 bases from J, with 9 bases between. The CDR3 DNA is TGTGCCAGCAGCGTAGCTGGGGAAGAAGAGACCCAGTACTTC. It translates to CASSVAGEEETQYF.

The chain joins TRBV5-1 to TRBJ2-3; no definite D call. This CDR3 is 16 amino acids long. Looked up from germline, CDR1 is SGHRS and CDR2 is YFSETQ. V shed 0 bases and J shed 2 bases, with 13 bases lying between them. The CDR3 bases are TGCGCCAGCAGCTTGGTCGGCCCCCCCGACACAGATACGCAGTATTTT. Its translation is CASSLVGPPDTDTQYF.

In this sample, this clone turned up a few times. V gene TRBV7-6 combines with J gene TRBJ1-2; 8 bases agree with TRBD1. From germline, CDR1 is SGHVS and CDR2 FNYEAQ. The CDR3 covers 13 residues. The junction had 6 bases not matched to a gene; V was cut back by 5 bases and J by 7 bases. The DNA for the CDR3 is TGTGCCAGCAGCCCCGGACAGGGTTCTGGCTACACCTTC. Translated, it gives CASSPGQGSGYTF.

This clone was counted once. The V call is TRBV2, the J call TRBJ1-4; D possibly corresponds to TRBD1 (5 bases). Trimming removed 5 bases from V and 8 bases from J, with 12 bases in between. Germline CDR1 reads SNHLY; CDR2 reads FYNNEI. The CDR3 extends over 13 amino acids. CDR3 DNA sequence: TGTGCCAGCAGTTACCGGGACGGCGAAAAACTGTTTTTT. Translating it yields CASSYRDGEKLFF.

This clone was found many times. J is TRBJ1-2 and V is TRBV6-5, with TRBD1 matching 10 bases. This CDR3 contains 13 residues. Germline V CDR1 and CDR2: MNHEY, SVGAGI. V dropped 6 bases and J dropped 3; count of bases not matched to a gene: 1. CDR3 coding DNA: TGTGCCAGCAGGGACAGGGGGGACTATGGCTACACCTTC. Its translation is CASRDRGDYGYTF.

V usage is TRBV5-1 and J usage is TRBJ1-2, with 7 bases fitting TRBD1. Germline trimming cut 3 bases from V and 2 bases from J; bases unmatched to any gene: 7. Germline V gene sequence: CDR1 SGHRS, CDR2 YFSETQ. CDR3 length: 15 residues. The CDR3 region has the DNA TGCGCCAGCAGCTCCTCCGGGACAGAAAACTATGGCTACACCTTC. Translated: CASSSSGTENYGYTF.

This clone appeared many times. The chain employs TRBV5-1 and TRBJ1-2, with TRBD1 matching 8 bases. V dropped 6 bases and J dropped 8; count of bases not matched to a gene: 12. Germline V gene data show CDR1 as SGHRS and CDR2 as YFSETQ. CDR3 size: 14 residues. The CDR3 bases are TGCGCCAGCACCCTTTTTGGACAGGGAAGAGGCTACACCTTC. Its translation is CASTLFGQGRGYTF.

CDR3: CSTNMGQGFTDTQYF. DNA of the CDR3: TGCAGCACGAATATGGGACAGGGATTCACAGATACGCAGTATTTT. The chain combines TRBV29-1 with TRBJ2-3, with 9 nucleotides matching TRBD1. V gave up 8 bases and J gave up 2 bases; unmatched junction bases: 11. CDR3 size: 15 residues. CDR1 and CDR2 (germline): SQVTM, ANQGSEA.

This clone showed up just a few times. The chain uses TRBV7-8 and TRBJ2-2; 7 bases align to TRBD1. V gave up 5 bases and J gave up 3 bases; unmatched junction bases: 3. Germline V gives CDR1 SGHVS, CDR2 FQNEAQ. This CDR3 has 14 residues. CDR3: CASSPQGYTGELFF. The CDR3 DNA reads TGTGCCAGCAGCCCACAGGGGTACACCGGGGAGCTGTTTTTT.

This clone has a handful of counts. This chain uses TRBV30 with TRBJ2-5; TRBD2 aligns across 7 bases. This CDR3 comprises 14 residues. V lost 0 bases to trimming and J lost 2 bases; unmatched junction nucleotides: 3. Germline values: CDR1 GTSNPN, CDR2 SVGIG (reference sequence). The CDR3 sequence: CAWSVPGGQETQYF. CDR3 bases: TGTGCCTGGAGTGTACCCGGGGGGCAAGAGACCCAGTACTTC. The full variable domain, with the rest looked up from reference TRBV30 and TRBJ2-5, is SQTIHQWPATLVQPVGSPLSLECTVEGTSNPNLYWYRQAAGRGLQLLFYSVGIGQISSEVPQNLSASRPQDRQFILSSKKLLLSDSGFYLCAWSVPGGQETQYFGPGTRLLVL.

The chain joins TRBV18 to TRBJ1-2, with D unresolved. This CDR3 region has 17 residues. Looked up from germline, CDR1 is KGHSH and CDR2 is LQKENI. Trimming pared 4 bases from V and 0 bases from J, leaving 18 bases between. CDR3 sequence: CASSLEHSSNSNYGYTF. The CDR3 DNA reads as TGTGCCAGCTCACTCGAACACAGCTCAAACTCTAACTATGGCTACACCTTC.

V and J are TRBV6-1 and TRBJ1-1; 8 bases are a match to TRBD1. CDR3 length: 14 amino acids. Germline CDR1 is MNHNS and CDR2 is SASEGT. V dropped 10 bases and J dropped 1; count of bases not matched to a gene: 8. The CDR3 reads CATQGGRGNTEAFF. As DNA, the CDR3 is TGTGCCACACAGGGGGGACGGGGGAACACTGAAGCTTTCTTT.

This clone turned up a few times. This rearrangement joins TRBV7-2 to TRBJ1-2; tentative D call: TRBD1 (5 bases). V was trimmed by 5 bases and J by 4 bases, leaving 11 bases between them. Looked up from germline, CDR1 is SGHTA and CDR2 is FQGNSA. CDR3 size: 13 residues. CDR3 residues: CASSRDGPYGYTF. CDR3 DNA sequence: TGTGCCAGCAGCCGGGACGGCCCCTATGGCTACACCTTC.

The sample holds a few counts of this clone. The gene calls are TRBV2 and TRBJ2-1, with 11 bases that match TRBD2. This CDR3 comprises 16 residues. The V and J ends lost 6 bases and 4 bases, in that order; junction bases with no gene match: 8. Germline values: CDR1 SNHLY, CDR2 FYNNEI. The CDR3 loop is CASSASSGGWYNEQFF. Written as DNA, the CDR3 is TGTGCCAGCAGCGCCTCTAGCGGGGGGTGGTACAATGAGCAGTTCTTC.